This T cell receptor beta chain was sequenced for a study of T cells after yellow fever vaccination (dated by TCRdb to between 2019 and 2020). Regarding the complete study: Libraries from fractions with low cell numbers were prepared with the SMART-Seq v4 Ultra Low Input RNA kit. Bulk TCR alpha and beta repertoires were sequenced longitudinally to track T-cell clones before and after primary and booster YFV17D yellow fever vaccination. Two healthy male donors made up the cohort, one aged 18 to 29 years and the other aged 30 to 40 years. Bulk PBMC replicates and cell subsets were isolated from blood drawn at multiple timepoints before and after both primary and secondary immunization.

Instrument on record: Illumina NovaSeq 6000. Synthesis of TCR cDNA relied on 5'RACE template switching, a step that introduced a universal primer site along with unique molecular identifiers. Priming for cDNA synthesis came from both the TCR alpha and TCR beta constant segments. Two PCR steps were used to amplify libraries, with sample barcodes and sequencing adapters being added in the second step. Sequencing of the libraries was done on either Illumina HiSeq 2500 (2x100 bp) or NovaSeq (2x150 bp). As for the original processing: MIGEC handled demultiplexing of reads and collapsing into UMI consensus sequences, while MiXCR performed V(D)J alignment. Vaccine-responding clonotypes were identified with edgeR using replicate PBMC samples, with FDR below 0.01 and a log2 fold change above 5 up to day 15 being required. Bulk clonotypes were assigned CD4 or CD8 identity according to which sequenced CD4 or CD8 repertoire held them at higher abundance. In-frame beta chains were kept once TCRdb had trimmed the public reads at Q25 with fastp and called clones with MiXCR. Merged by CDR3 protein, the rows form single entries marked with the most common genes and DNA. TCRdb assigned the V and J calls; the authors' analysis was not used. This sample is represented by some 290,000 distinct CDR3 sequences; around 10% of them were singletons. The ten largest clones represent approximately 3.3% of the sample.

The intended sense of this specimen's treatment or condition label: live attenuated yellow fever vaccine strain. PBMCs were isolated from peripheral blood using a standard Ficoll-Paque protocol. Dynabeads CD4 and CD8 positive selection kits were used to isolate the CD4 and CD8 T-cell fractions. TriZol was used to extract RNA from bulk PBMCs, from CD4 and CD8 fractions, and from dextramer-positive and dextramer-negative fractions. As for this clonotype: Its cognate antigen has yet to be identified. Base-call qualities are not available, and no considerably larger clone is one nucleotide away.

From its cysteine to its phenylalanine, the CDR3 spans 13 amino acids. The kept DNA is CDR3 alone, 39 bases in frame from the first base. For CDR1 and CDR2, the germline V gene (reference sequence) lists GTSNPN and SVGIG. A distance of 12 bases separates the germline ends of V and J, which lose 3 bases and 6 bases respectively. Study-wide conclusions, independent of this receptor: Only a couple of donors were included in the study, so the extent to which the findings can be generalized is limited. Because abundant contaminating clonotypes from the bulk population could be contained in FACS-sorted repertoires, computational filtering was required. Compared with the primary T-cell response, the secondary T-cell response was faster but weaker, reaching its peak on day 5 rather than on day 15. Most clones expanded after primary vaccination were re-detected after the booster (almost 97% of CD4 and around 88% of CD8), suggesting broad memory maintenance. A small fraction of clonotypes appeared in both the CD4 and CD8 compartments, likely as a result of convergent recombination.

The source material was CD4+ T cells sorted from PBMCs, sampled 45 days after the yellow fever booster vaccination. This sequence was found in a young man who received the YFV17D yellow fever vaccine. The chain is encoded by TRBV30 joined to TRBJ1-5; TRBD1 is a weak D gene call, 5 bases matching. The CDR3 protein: CAWRGGLTQPQHF. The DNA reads TGTGCCTGGAGGGGGGGACTTACTCAGCCCCAGCATTTT.